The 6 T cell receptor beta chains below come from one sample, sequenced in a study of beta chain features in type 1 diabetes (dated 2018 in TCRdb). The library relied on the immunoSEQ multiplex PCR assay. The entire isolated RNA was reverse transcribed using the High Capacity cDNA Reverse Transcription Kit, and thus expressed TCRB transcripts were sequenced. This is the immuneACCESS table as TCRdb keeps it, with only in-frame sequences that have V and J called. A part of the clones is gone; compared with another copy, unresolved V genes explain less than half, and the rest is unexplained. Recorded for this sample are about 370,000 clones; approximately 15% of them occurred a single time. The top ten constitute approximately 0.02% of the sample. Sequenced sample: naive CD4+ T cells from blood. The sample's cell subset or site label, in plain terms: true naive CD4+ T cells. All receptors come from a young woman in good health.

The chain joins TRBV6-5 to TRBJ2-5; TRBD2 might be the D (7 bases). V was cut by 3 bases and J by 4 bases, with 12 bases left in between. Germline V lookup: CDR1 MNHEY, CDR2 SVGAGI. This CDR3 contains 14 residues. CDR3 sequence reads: CASSYTGGPETQYF. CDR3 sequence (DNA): TGTGCCAGCAGTTATACCGGGGGGCCAGAGACCCAGTACTTC.

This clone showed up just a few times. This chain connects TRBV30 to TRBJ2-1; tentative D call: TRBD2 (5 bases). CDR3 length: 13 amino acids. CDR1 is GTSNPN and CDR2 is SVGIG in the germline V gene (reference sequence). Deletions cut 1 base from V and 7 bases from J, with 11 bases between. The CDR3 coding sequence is TGTGCCTGGAGTGCCCAGACGGGGAATGAGCAGTTCTTC. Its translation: CAWSAQTGNEQFF.

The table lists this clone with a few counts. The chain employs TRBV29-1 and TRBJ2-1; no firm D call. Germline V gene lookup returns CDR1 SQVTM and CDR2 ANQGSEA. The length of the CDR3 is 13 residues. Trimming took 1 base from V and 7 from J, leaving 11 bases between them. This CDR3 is CSVEGPFLNEQFF. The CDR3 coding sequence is TGCAGCGTTGAAGGGCCCTTTTTGAATGAGCAGTTCTTC.

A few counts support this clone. The CDR3 nucleotides read TGTGCCAGCAGTTATAGCTGGAGCGAGACCCAGTACTTC. This encodes CASSYSWSETQYF. The chain couples TRBV6-5 to TRBJ2-5; D unclear. V dropped 3 bases and J dropped 5 bases, with 10 bases sitting between them. This CDR3 has 13 residues. Germline V gives CDR1 MNHEY, CDR2 SVGAGI.

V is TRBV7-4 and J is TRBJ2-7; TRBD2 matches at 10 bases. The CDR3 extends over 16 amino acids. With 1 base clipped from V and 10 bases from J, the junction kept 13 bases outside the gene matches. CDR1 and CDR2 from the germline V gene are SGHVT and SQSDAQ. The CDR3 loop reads CASSLVLPLAGDSQYF. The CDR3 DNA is TGTGCCAGCAGCTTAGTCCTTCCGCTAGCGGGAGATAGTCAGTACTTC.

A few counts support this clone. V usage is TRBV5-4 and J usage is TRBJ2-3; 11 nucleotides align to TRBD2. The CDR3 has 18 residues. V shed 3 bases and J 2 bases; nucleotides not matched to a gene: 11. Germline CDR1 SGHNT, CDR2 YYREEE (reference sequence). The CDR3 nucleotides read TGTGCCAGCAGCTCCGGTAGATTACTAGCGGGAGTCACAGATACGCAGTATTTT. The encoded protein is CASSSGRLLAGVTDTQYF.